Below, 15 T cell receptor beta chains from the same sample are listed, as sequenced in a study of cytomegalovirus exposure and HLA in healthy donors. PCR used 60 Vbeta primers and 13 Jbeta primers. Sequencing was performed with immunoSEQ multiplex PCR; in TCRdb, only in-frame clones are kept and a portion is missing. The top ten clones hold roughly 13% of a sample with roughly 120,000 clones, 77% of them seen once. Input material: PBMCs. The receptor source for this set is a woman between 40 and 55 years old in good health and CMV-seropositive.

This clone has just one count. The chain employs TRBV15 and TRBJ2-7, with D uncertain. There are 13 residues in the CDR3. Trimming removed 8 bases at V and 3 bases at J, with 14 bases between. From germline, CDR1 is LNHNV and CDR2 YYDKDF (reference sequence). The CDR3 DNA reads as TGTGCCACCGGGCGCCGGCTACTCTACGAGCAGTACTTC. It encodes CATGRRLLYEQYF. Based on the CDR3 plus reference TRBV15 and TRBJ2-7, the full variable domain is DAMVIQNPRYQVTQFGKPVTLSCSQTLNHNVMYWYQQKSSQAPKLLFHYYDKDFNNEADTPDNFQSRRPNTSFCFLDIRSPGLGDTAMYLCATGRRLLYEQYFGPGTRLTVT.

The rearrangement joins TRBV5-1 to TRBJ1-1; D is perhaps TRBD1 (5 bases). The germline V and J ends were trimmed by 0 bases and 1 base, with 7 bases remaining between them. The germline V gene encodes CDR1 SGHRS and CDR2 YFSETQ. The length of the CDR3 is 14 residues. CDR3 loop: CASSLDRTNTEAFF. CDR3 DNA: TGCGCCAGCAGCTTGGACAGGACGAACACTGAAGCTTTCTTT.

This clone was observed once. The chain combines TRBV18 with TRBJ1-3, with TRBD1 matching 10 bases. Germline V gives CDR1 KGHSH, CDR2 LQKENI. Unmatched junction bases numbered 9, after V lost 3 bases and J lost 4 bases. CDR3 length: 17 residues. In nucleotides, the CDR3 is TGTGCCAGCTCACCTACAGCGACAGGGGGCCGGGGAAACACCATATATTTT. It specifies CASSPTATGGRGNTIYF.

The V gene is TRBV6-6, the J gene TRBJ2-1, with 9 bases matching TRBD2. The CDR3 is 16 residues long. Germline assignment: CDR1 MNHNY and CDR2 SVGAGI (reference sequence). V was pared by 4 bases and J by 4 bases, with 8 bases of the junction left unmatched. CDR3 loop: CASSFVSGRLYNEQFF. The CDR3 DNA sequence: TGTGCCAGCAGTTTTGTGAGCGGGAGGCTGTACAATGAGCAGTTCTTC.

This clone was seen only a few times. This sequence joins TRBV9 and TRBJ2-3; the D is unclear. This CDR3 contains 14 residues. The germline V gene encodes CDR1 SGDLS and CDR2 YYNGEE. V was pared by 3 bases and J by 2 bases, with 10 bases between. The CDR3 region is CASSGPAITDTQYF. The CDR3 region has the DNA TGTGCCAGCAGCGGCCCAGCGATCACAGATACGCAGTATTTT.

This chain connects TRBV27 to TRBJ2-3; D is perhaps TRBD1 (5 bases). The germline CDR1 and CDR2 sequences are MNHEY and SMNVEV (reference sequence). CDR3 size: 12 residues. V was shortened by 5 bases and J by 5 bases, with 8 bases between the two germline ends. This CDR3 reads CASSRGGDTQYF. CDR3 sequence (DNA): TGTGCCAGCAGTAGGGGCGGAGATACGCAGTATTTT.

The rearrangement links TRBV9 to TRBJ1-3, with 9 bases aligning to TRBD1. Germline V gene lookup returns CDR1 SGDLS and CDR2 YYNGEE. The CDR3 spans 15 residues. V lost 3 bases to trimming and J lost 2 bases; unmatched junction nucleotides: 3. Here the CDR3 reads CASSAQGAPGNTIYF. The CDR3 bases are TGTGCCAGCAGCGCACAGGGGGCGCCTGGAAACACCATATATTTT.

The genes are TRBV19 and TRBJ1-3; the D gene is possibly TRBD1 (6 bases). The CDR3 loop spans 15 amino acids. Germline CDR1 LNHDA, CDR2 SQIVND (reference sequence). V was pared by 1 base and J by 7 bases, with 14 bases between. The CDR3 nucleotides read TGTGCCAGTAGTATAGCGCTGGACAGACGGAACACCATATATTTT. Translation: CASSIALDRRNTIYF.

V is TRBV27 and J is TRBJ2-7, with D possibly being TRBD1 (5 bases). V lost 2 bases and J 4 bases, leaving 12 bases between the germline ends. The CDR3 has 14 residues. Germline V gives CDR1 MNHEY, CDR2 SMNVEV (reference sequence). CDR3 bases: TGTGCCAGCAGTTTACGGCAGGGTGTGTACGAGCAGTACTTC. This sequence encodes CASSLRQGVYEQYF.

This clone was picked up one time. This rearrangement joins TRBV7-8 to TRBJ2-7; 10 bases map to TRBD1. V shed 2 bases and J 6 bases; nucleotides not matched to a gene: 7. There are 15 residues in the CDR3. The germline V gene has CDR1 SGHVS and CDR2 FQNEAQ. CDR3: CASSLNGQGVSEQYF. The CDR3 DNA is TGTGCCAGCAGCTTAAACGGACAGGGGGTATCCGAGCAGTACTTC.

This sequence joins TRBV2 and TRBJ2-5; TRBD1 aligns across 8 bases. There are 13 residues in the CDR3. The germline V gene has CDR1 SNHLY and CDR2 FYNNEI. V lost 6 bases and J lost 5; bases outside the gene matches: 5. The CDR3 here is CASRHDRGETQYF. For the CDR3, the DNA is TGTGCCAGCAGACACGACAGGGGTGAGACCCAGTACTTC.

The chain links TRBV29-1 to TRBJ2-7, with unresolved D. V lost 3 bases, J lost 2 bases, and 8 bases lay in between. The V gene's germline CDR1 is SQVTM and CDR2 ANQGSEA. The CDR3 has 12 residues. CDR3 nucleotides: TGCAGCGTTGAGCGGTTGGCCTACGAGCAGTACTTC. Translating it yields CSVERLAYEQYF.

This chain joins TRBV9 and TRBJ2-3, with TRBD2 matching 7 bases. Germline V gene data show CDR1 as SGDLS and CDR2 as YYNGEE. This CDR3 contains 15 residues. The trim removed 6 bases at V and 3 bases at J, leaving 10 bases unmatched. CDR3 loop: CASNPQSGGTDTQYF. The CDR3 nucleotides are TGTGCCAGCAACCCACAATCGGGAGGAACAGATACGCAGTATTTT. Full variable domain (missing parts from reference TRBV9 and TRBJ2-3): DSGVTQTPKHLITATGQRVTLRCSPRSGDLSVYWYQQSLDQGLQFLIQYYNGEERAKGNILERFSAQQFPDLHSELNLSSLELGDSALYFCASNPQSGGTDTQYFGPGTRLTVL.

The chain links TRBV4-1 to TRBJ2-1; D might be TRBD2 (5 bases). Trimming removed 2 bases at V and 9 bases at J, with 11 bases between. Looked up from germline, CDR1 is MGHRA and CDR2 is YSYEKL. There are 13 residues in the CDR3. The CDR3 DNA reads TGCGCCAGCAGCCAACGGGATGGCGGTGAGCAGTTCTTC. Translation: CASSQRDGGEQFF.

The chain employs TRBV5-1 and TRBJ2-3; maybe TRBD2 (6 bases). The V and J ends lost 4 bases and 4 bases respectively, with 19 bases between them. Germline V gene sequence: CDR1 SGHRS, CDR2 YFSETQ. CDR3 length: 16 amino acids. CDR3 residues: CASSPSMRSGPDTQYF. CDR3 coding DNA: TGCGCCAGCAGCCCATCGATGAGGAGCGGGCCAGATACGCAGTATTTT.